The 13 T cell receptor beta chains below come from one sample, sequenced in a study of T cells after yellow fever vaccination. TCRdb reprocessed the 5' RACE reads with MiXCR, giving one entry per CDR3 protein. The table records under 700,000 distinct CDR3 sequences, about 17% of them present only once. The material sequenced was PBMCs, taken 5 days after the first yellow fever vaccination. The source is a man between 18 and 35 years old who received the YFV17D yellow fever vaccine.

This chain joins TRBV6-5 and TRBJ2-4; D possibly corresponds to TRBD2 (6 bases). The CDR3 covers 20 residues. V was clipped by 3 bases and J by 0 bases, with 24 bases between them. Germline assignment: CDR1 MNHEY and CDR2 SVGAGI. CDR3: CASSYTFYGGRRAAKNIQYF. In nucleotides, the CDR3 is TGTGCCAGCAGTTATACATTTTACGGGGGACGGCGGGCAGCCAAAAACATTCAGTACTTC.

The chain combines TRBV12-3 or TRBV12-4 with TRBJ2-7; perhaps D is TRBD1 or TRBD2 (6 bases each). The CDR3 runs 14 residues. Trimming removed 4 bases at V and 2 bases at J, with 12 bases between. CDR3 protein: CASSSTGAPYEQYF. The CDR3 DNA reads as TGTGCCAGCAGTTCGACGGGGGCCCCCTACGAGCAGTACTTC.

The CDR3 nucleotides read TGTGCCAGCAGCTTTGCGGCAGGGACCTTCTCCTACGAGCAGTACTTC. This sequence encodes CASSFAAGTFSYEQYF. The V gene is TRBV7-2, the J gene TRBJ2-7; D is tentatively TRBD1 or TRBD2 (5 bases each). This CDR3 region has 16 residues. Germline CDR1 reads SGHTA; CDR2 reads FQGNSA. V lost 3 bases and J 0 bases, leaving 15 bases between the germline ends. Supplemented by reference TRBV7-2 and TRBJ2-7, the full variable domain reads GAGVSQSPSNKVTEKGKDVELRCDPISGHTALYWYRQSLGQGLEFLIYFQGNSAPDKSGLPSDRFSAERTGGSVSTLTIQRTQQEDSAVYLCASSFAAGTFSYEQYFGPGTRLTVT.

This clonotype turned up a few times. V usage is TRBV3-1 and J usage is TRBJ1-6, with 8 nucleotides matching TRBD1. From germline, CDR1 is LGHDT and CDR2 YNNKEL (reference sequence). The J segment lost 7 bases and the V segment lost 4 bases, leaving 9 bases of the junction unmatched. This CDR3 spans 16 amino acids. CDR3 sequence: CASSPFQGARNSPLHF. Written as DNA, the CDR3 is TGTGCCAGCAGCCCATTTCAGGGGGCTAGGAATTCACCCCTCCACTTT. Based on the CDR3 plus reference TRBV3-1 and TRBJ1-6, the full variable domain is DTAVSQTPKYLVTQMGNDKSIKCEQNLGHDTMYWYKQDSKKFLKIMFSYNNKELIINETVPNRFSPKSPDKAHLNLHINSLELGDSAVYFCASSPFQGARNSPLHFGNGTRLTVT.

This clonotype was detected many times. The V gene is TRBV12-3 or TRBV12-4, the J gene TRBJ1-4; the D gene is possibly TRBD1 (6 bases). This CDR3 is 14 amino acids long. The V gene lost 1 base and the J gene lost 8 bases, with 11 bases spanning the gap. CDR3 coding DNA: TGTGCCAGCAGTTTAGTACAGGGAGGCGAAAAACTGTTTTTT. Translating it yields CASSLVQGGEKLFF.

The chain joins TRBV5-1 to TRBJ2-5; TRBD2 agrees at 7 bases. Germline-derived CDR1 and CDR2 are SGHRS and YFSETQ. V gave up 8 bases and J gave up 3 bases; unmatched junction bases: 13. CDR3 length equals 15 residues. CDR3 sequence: CASRLAGVGEETQYF. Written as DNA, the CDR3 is TGCGCCAGTAGACTGGCGGGGGTAGGAGAAGAGACCCAGTACTTC. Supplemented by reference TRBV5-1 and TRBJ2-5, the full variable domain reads KAGVTQTPRYLIKTRGQQVTLSCSPISGHRSVSWYQQTPGQGLQFLFEYFSETQRNKGNFPGRFSGRQFSNSRSEMNVSTLELGDSALYLCASRLAGVGEETQYFGPGTRLLVL.

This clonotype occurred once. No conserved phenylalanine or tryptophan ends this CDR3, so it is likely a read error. The CDR3 DNA is TGTGCCAGCAGTCACGAAACAGAGAATTCACCCCTCCACCTT. Encoded protein: CASSHETENSPLHL. The chain uses TRBV12-3 or TRBV12-4 and TRBJ1-6; the D is unclear. The germline V and J ends were trimmed by 5 bases and 7 bases, with 12 bases remaining between them. The CDR3 has 14 amino acids.

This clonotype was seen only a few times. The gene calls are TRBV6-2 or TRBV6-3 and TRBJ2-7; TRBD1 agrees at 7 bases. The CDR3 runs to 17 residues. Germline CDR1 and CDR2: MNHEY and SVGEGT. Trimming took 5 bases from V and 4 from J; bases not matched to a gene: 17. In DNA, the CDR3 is TGTGCCAGCAGTAATCCGGGACAGCGAACCTTAATTTACGAGCAGTACTTC. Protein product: CASSNPGQRTLIYEQYF.

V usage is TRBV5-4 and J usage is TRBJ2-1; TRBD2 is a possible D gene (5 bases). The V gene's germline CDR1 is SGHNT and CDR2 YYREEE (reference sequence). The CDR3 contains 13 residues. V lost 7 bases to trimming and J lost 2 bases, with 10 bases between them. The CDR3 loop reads CASGLPTYNEQFF. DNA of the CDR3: TGTGCCAGCGGACTTCCAACCTACAATGAGCAGTTCTTC.

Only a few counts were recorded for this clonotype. As DNA, the CDR3 is TGTGCCATCGCGGTAGCGGGGGGCAACACCGGGGAGCTGTTTTTT. It specifies CAIAVAGGNTGELFF. The rearrangement links TRBV10-3 to TRBJ2-2; 10 nucleotides align to TRBD2. CDR1 is ENHRY, CDR2 SYGVKD, per germline. With V trimmed by 8 bases and J by 2 bases, 5 bases remained unmatched. The CDR3 extends over 15 amino acids.

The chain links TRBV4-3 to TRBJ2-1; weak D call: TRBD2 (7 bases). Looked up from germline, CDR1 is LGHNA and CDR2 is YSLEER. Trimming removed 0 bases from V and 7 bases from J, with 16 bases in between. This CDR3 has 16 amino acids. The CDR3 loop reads CASSQEKGGAWNEQFF. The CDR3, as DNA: TGCGCCAGCAGCCAAGAGAAGGGGGGGGCGTGGAATGAGCAGTTCTTC.

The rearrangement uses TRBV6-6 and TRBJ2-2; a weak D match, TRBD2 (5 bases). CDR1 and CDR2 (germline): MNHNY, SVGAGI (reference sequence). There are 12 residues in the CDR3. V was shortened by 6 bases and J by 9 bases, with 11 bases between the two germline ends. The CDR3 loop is CASSRGPRELFF. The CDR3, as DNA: TGTGCCAGCAGCCGAGGGCCGAGGGAGCTGTTTTTT.

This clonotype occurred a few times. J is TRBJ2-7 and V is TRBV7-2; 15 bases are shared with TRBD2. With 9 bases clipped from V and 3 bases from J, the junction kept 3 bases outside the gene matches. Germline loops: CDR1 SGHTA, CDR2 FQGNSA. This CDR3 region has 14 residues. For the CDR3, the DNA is TGTGCCAGTGGACTAGCGGGGGGGGACTACGAGCAGTACTTC. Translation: CASGLAGGDYEQYF.